The clone carrying this T cell receptor (beta chain) turned up a few times. Its matching antigen is unknown. These data are taken from a study of beta chain features in type 1 diabetes. Study-wide context: The samples had 107,917,701 sorted cells examined in all. Study conclusions and caveats: Shortening that was moderate but significant affected the TCRB CDR3s of Type 1 diabetes patients in all four CD4+ subsets.

Investigators reverse transcribed all isolated RNA, so they sequenced expressed TCRB transcripts. An average of approximately 3.4 million reads was obtained for naive, central memory and regulatory T cell samples. Assay used: immunoSEQ multiplex PCR; TCRdb lists only in-frame clones, some missing. The profile covers about 360,000 clones, with roughly an eighth appearing a single time and approximately 0.01% taken by the ten largest. Naive, central memory, regulatory and stem cell-like memory cells within the CD4+ compartment were sorted using CD45RO/CCR7/CD25/CD127/CD95/CD27. There are 14 residues in the CDR3. The germline CDR1 and CDR2 sequences are MRHNA and SNTAGT. The germline V and J ends were trimmed by 6 bases and 2 bases, with 13 bases remaining between them.

The sequenced material came from naive CD4+ T cells from blood. The TCR sequence derives from a woman under 30 with type 1 diabetes. The chain is built from TRBV6-4 and TRBJ1-2, with a possible D match to TRBD1 (5 bases). DNA for the CDR3: TGTGCCAGCAGCCCGGGGGGAGGAAACTATGGCTACACCTTC. Its translation is CASSPGGGNYGYTF.